Listed here are 23 T cell receptor beta chains from one sample, sequenced in a study of blood T cells in healthy people across ages. A second PCR of 7 to 11 cycles used a sample-barcoded 5' primer and a J-beta primer mix. MiXCR, applied by TCRdb to the 5' RACE reads, yields one record per CDR3 protein. The table shows hundreds of thousands of distinct CDR3 sequences, with roughly three fifths occurring only once. Sequencing input: blood. These receptor sequences come from a man aged 35 to 55 in good health.

This clonotype was recorded at least ten times. V and J are TRBV7-9 and TRBJ2-5; D is perhaps TRBD2 (6 bases). The CDR3 runs to 11 residues. Germline loops: CDR1 SEHNR, CDR2 FQNEAQ (reference sequence). The V and J ends lost 5 bases and 11 bases respectively, with 12 bases between them. The CDR3 here is CASSPGSLQYF. Written as DNA, the CDR3 is TGTGCCAGCAGCCCCGGGAGTTTGCAGTACTTC.

About this clonotype: The junction does not match germline at one end; this may be a read error. The V and J genes are TRBV24-1 and TRBJ1-5, with 7 bases identical to TRBD1. Germline-derived CDR1 and CDR2 are KGHDR and SFDVKD. The CDR3 is 22 residues long. The CDR3: CATSDLQGSIVKGGHSKQPQHF. CDR3 DNA sequence: TGTGCCACCAGTGATTTGCAGGGGAGTATTGTAAAAGGGGGCCATAGCAAGCAGCCCCAGCATTTT.

The chain uses TRBV29-1 and TRBJ2-6, with D uncertain. Per germline, CDR1 SQVTM and CDR2 ANQGSEA. The length of the CDR3 is 13 residues. The V end lost 5 bases, the J end lost 1 base, and 6 bases lay between the germline ends. The CDR3 loop is CSVQVSGANVLTF. The CDR3 nucleotides are TGCAGCGTTCAGGTTTCTGGGGCCAACGTCCTGACTTTC.

V gene TRBV7-2 combines with J gene TRBJ2-1; D not resolved. The ends were cut back, 0 bases at V and 6 bases at J, with 9 bases in the middle. Germline CDR1 SGHTA, CDR2 FQGNSA. The length of the CDR3 is 14 residues. This CDR3 is CASSLALNRNEQFF. The CDR3 bases are TGTGCCAGCAGCTTAGCACTCAACCGCAATGAGCAGTTCTTC.

The V call is TRBV9, the J call TRBJ2-3, with a tentative D call TRBD2 (7 bases). Deletions cut 0 bases from V and 0 bases from J, with 11 bases between. The CDR3 sequence is 16 residues long. From germline, CDR1 is SGDLS and CDR2 YYNGEE. The CDR3 region is CASSVDGGLSTDTQYF. The CDR3 bases are TGTGCCAGCAGCGTAGACGGGGGGCTTAGCACAGATACGCAGTATTTT.

As DNA, the CDR3 is TGTGCCAGCAGCCAAGTGAAGGGGACAGGGGTGGGGGGAGAGACCCAGTACTTC. This encodes CASSQVKGTGVGGETQYF. The chain has TRBV3-1 and TRBJ2-4; 10 bases are shared with TRBD1. The J call is doubtful: the DNA matches TRBJ2-5 better. Germline assignment: CDR1 LGHDT and CDR2 YNNKEL (reference sequence). CDR3 length equals 18 residues.

This clonotype showed up just a few times. The rearrangement uses TRBV7-8 and TRBJ2-5; 10 bases fit TRBD2. The CDR3 contains 15 residues. The germline V gene has CDR1 SGHVS and CDR2 FQNEAQ. V dropped 5 bases and J dropped 2; count of bases not matched to a gene: 5. The CDR3 nucleotides read TGTGCCAGCAGCCCGGGGACTAGCGCGCAAGAGACCCAGTACTTC. Amino acid sequence: CASSPGTSAQETQYF. Drawing the rest from reference TRBV7-8 and TRBJ2-5, the complete variable domain is GAGVSQSPRYKVAKRGQDVALRCDPISGHVSLFWYQQALGQGPEFLTYFQNEAQLDKSGLPSDRFFAERPEGSVSTLKIQRTQQEDSAVYLCASSPGTSAQETQYFGPGTRLLVL.

The chain is built from TRBV3-1 and TRBJ2-7, with no clear D. With the DNA end fitting TRBJ2-5 better, the J assignment may be wrong. Germline CDR1 is LGHDT and CDR2 is YNNKEL (reference sequence). The CDR3 sequence is 14 residues long. Written as DNA, the CDR3 is TGTGCCAGCAGCCAAGGTTACTTAAAAGAGACCCAGTACTTC. Translating it yields CASSQGYLKETQYF.

This clonotype was found a few times. V is TRBV4-2 and J is TRBJ2-5; 8 bases map to TRBD2. The CDR3 loop spans 14 amino acids. Germline V gene lookup returns CDR1 LGHNA and CDR2 YNFKEQ. After removal of 2 bases from V and 5 bases from J, the junction contained 4 bases not matched to a gene. The DNA for the CDR3 is TGTGCCAGCAGCCAATCCGGGACTAGGGAGACCCAGTACTTC. Protein: CASSQSGTRETQYF.

Details on this clonotype: Its ends do not fully match the called genes, so a read error is possible. This chain joins TRBV15 and TRBJ2-7; no definite D call. This CDR3 has 13 amino acids. CDR1 LNHNV and CDR2 YYDKDF come from the germline V gene (reference sequence). In DNA, the CDR3 is TGTACCACCAGCAGAGATCCAGGCTACGAGCAGTACTTC. Translation: CTTSRDPGYEQYF.

The V and J genes are TRBV6-2 or TRBV6-3 and TRBJ2-4, with D perhaps assigned TRBD1 or TRBD2 (5 bases each). The CDR3 covers 14 residues. V gave up 9 bases and J gave up 13 bases, with 25 bases separating them. Germline values: CDR1 MNHEY, CDR2 SVGEGT. For the CDR3, the DNA is TGTGCCAGTACTAACCCGGGACCCTACGAGGAGCAGTACTTC. Translation gives CASTNPGPYEEQYF.

The chain uses TRBV29-1 and TRBJ2-5; D call uncertain. This CDR3 comprises 14 residues. The germline V gene encodes CDR1 SQVTM and CDR2 ANQGSEA. The V and J ends lost 4 bases and 7 bases respectively, with 19 bases between them. This CDR3 is CSVGGNIRVGTQYF. As DNA, the CDR3 is TGCAGCGTTGGGGGTAATATTAGGGTCGGGACCCAGTACTTC. The full variable domain, with the rest looked up from reference TRBV29-1 and TRBJ2-5, is SAVISQKPSRDICQRGTSLTIQCQVDSQVTMMFWYRQQPGQSLTLIATANQGSEATYESGFVIDKFPISRPNLTFSTLTVSNMSPEDSSIYLCSVGGNIRVGTQYFGPGTRLLVL.

This clonotype was seen just once. The J gene is TRBJ1-5, the V gene TRBV25-1; TRBD1 might be the D (5 bases). This CDR3 is 14 amino acids long. V was clipped by 5 bases and J by 15 bases, with 23 bases between them. Germline loops: CDR1 MGHDK, CDR2 SYGVNS. The CDR3 reads CASSTPGLASRAHF. Written as DNA, the CDR3 is TGTGCCAGCAGTACTCCAGGGTTGGCCTCCCGGGCGCATTTT.

The J gene is TRBJ2-1, the V gene TRBV29-1; D possibly matches TRBD1 or TRBD2 (6 bases each). There are 14 residues in the CDR3. V was shortened by 3 bases and J by 8 bases, with 17 bases between the two germline ends. Germline-derived CDR1 and CDR2 are SQVTM and ANQGSEA. The CDR3 protein is CSVDPGGLRDEQFF. The CDR3 DNA is TGCAGCGTTGATCCCGGGGGCCTACGGGATGAGCAGTTCTTC.

This chain joins TRBV5-6 and TRBJ2-1; D gene unclear. Looked up from germline, CDR1 is SGHDT and CDR2 is YYEEEE. CDR3 size: 16 residues. V lost 4 bases and J 0 bases, leaving 14 bases between the germline ends. CDR3 sequence reads: CASSAPPQSSYNEQFF. DNA of the CDR3: TGTGCCAGCAGCGCCCCCCCCCAGAGCTCCTACAATGAGCAGTTCTTC.

This clonotype was found a few times. The V call is TRBV24-1, the J call TRBJ2-5; D gene uncertain. Germline V gene data show CDR1 as KGHDR and CDR2 as SFDVKD. The CDR3 spans 14 residues. Trimming took off 3 bases at V and 0 bases at J, with 7 bases between the two ends. The CDR3 is CATSDQTYQETQYF. CDR3 DNA sequence: TGTGCCACCAGTGATCAAACCTACCAAGAGACCCAGTACTTC.

The V and J genes are TRBV6-2 or TRBV6-3 and TRBJ2-7, with a possible D match to TRBD1 (5 bases). Trimming stripped 6 bases from V and 6 bases from J, with 18 bases between. The V gene's germline CDR1 is MNHEY and CDR2 SVGEGT. The CDR3 is 14 residues long. CDR3 nucleotide sequence: TGTGCCAGCAGCACCAGGGATCCGATTACCGAGCAGTACTTC. The encoded protein is CASSTRDPITEQYF.

The chain recombines TRBV20-1 with TRBJ2-1; D is uncertain. The germline V gene encodes CDR1 DFQATT and CDR2 SNEGSKA (reference sequence). CDR3 length: 14 residues. Trimming pared 4 bases from V and 0 bases from J, leaving 10 bases between. The CDR3 reads CSANLGNSYNEQFF. CDR3 nucleotides: TGCAGTGCTAATCTCGGTAACTCCTACAATGAGCAGTTCTTC.

This clonotype showed up just a few times. This chain uses TRBV7-2 with TRBJ2-3; TRBD2 agrees at 10 bases. The V segment lost 1 base and the J segment 3 bases; nucleotides outside the gene matches: 10. The CDR3 runs 18 residues. Per germline, CDR1 SGHTA and CDR2 FQGNSA. The CDR3 DNA sequence: TGTGCCAGCAGCTTAGAGGAAGCGGGGGGGCTTGGGACAGATACGCAGTATTTT. This translates into CASSLEEAGGLGTDTQYF.

This chain joins TRBV5-1 and TRBJ2-7, with D maybe TRBD1 (5 bases). CDR3 length: 15 residues. From germline, CDR1 is SGHRS and CDR2 YFSETQ. V lost 3 bases and J 7 bases, leaving 20 bases between the germline ends. The CDR3 loop reads CASSSSGEAGNEQYF. CDR3 coding DNA: TGCGCCAGCAGCTCCTCCGGAGAGGCAGGGAATGAGCAGTACTTC.

The V gene is TRBV20-1, the J gene TRBJ2-1, with unresolved D. Germline lookup yields CDR1 DFQATT and CDR2 SNEGSKA (reference sequence). V gave up 4 bases and J gave up 5 bases, with 9 bases separating them. The CDR3 sequence is 12 residues long. CDR3: CSAILDDNEQFF. CDR3 bases: TGCAGTGCTATTCTAGACGACAATGAGCAGTTCTTC.

This clonotype was picked up a small number of times. The chain uses TRBV10-3 and TRBJ2-3, with 7 bases that match TRBD2. With V trimmed by 6 bases and J by 0 bases, 15 bases remained unmatched. This CDR3 contains 18 residues. Germline lookup yields CDR1 ENHRY and CDR2 SYGVKD. The CDR3 protein is CAIRALAEPITSTDTQYF. CDR3 bases: TGTGCCATCAGGGCCCTAGCGGAGCCGATCACTAGCACAGATACGCAGTATTTT.

The chain recombines TRBV7-2 with TRBJ2-1; 12 bases match TRBD2. CDR1 is SGHTA and CDR2 is FQGNSA in the germline V gene. Trimming at V came to 0 bases and at J to 4 bases, leaving 7 bases not matched to a gene. This CDR3 region has 18 residues. The chain's CDR3 is CASSLALASGGGYNEQFF. The CDR3, as DNA: TGTGCCAGCAGCTTAGCGCTAGCTAGCGGGGGGGGTTACAATGAGCAGTTCTTC.